What follows describes a single TCR beta chain. No antigen is known for it. This specimen belongs to a study of cytomegalovirus exposure and HLA in healthy donors. Turning to the study itself: The same platform was used for the 100 to 150 validation repertoires and the 600 to 700 first-cohort repertoires, a later analysis reported.

The germline gives CDR1 SGHRS, CDR2 YFSETQ. This CDR3 has 16 amino acids. V was cut by 2 bases and J by 3 bases, with 17 bases left in between. Data came from immunoSEQ multiplex PCR; TCRdb stores just in-frame clones and leaves some out. The profile shows about 200,000 clones, roughly three quarters of them singletons. Findings and limits, study-wide: The authors confirmed in vitro that a few CMV-associated chains were specific for CMV antigens. According to the study, 150 to 200 TCR beta chains were cytomegalovirus-associated.

Sample: PBMCs. The chain links TRBV5-1 to TRBJ1-2, with D possibly being TRBD1 (5 bases). The TCR originated in a woman aged 25-40 years in good health and CMV-seronegative. The DNA for the CDR3 is TGCGCCAGCAGCTTTTTGTCGGGGGTAGCGGACTATGGCTACACCTTC. This codes for CASSFLSGVADYGYTF.